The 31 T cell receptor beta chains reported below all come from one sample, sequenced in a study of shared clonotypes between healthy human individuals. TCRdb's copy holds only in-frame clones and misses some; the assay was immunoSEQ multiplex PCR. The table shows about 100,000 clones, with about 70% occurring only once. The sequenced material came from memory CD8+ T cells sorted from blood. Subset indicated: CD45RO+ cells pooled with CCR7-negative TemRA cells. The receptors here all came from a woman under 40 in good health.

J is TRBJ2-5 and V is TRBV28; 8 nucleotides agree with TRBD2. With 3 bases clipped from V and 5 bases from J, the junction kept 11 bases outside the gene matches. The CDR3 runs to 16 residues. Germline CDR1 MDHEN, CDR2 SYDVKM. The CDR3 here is CASSFRVVAGRETQYF. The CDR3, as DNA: TGTGCCAGCAGTTTTCGGGTGGTAGCGGGGCGGGAGACCCAGTACTTC.

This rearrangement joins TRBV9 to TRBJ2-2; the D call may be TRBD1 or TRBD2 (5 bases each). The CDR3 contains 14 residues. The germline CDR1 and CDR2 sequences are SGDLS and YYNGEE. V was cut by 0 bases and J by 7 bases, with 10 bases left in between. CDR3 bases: TGTGCCAGCAGCGTAGCGAGGGGCGGCGGGGAGCTGTTTTTT. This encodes CASSVARGGGELFF. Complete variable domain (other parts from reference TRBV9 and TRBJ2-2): DSGVTQTPKHLITATGQRVTLRCSPRSGDLSVYWYQQSLDQGLQFLIQYYNGEERAKGNILERFSAQQFPDLHSELNLSSLELGDSALYFCASSVARGGGELFFGEGSRLTVL.

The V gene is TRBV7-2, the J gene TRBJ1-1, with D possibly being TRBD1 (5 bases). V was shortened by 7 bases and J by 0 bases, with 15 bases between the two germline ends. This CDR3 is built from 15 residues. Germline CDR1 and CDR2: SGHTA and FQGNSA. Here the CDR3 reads CASTQTVLVNTEAFF. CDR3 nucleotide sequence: TGTGCCAGCACCCAGACAGTTTTGGTGAACACTGAAGCTTTCTTT.

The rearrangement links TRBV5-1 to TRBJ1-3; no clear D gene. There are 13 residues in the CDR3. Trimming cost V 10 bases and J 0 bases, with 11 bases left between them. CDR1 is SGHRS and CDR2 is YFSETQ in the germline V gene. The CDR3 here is CAAGDGSGNTIYF. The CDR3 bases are TGCGCCGCTGGCGATGGCTCTGGAAACACCATATATTTT.

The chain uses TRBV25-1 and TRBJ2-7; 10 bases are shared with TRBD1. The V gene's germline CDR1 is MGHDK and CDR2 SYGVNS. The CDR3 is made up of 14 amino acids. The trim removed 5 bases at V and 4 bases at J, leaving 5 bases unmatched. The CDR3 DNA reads TGTGCCAGCAGTTGGGGGGGACAGGGGTACGAGCAGTACTTC. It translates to CASSWGGQGYEQYF.

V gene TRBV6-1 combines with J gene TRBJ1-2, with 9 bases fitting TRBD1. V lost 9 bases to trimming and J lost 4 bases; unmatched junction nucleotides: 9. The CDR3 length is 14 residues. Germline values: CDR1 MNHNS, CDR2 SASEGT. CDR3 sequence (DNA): TGTGCCAGTAGGGTACAGGGGGCTATCTATGGCTACACCTTC. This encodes CASRVQGAIYGYTF.

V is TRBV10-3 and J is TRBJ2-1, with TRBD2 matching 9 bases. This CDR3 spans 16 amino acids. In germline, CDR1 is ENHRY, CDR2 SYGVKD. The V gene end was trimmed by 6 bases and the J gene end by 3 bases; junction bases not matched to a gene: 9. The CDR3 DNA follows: TGTGCCATCAGAGGAAAGCGGGAGGCTTACTACAATGAGCAGTTCTTC. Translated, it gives CAIRGKREAYYNEQFF.

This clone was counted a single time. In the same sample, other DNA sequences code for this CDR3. This chain's CDR3 is CASSLASGSYNEQFF. The CDR3, as DNA: TGCGCCAGCAGCTTGGCTAGCGGGAGCTACAATGAGCAGTTCTTC. The chain has TRBV5-1 and TRBJ2-1; 10 positions match TRBD2. This CDR3 contains 15 residues. Germline V gene data show CDR1 as SGHRS and CDR2 as YFSETQ. Unmatched junction bases numbered 0, after V lost 0 bases and J lost 3 bases.

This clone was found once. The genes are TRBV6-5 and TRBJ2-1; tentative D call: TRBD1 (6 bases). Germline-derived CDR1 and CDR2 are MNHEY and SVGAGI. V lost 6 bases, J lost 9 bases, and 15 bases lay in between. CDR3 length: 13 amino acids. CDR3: CASRRTAHSEQFF. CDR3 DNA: TGTGCCAGCAGGCGGACAGCTCACTCTGAGCAGTTCTTC.

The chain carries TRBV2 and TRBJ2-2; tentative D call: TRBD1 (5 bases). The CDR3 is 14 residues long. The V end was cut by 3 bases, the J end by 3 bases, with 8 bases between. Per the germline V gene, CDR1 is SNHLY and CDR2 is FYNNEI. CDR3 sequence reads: CASSEGPYTGELFF. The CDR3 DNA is TGTGCCAGCAGTGAGGGGCCGTACACCGGGGAGCTGTTTTTT.

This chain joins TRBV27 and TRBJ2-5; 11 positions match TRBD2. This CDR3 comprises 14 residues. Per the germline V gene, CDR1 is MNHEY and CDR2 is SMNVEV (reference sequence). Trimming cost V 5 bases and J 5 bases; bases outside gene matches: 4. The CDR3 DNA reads TGTGCCAGCAGTCCACTAGCGGGAGTCGAGACCCAGTACTTC. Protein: CASSPLAGVETQYF.

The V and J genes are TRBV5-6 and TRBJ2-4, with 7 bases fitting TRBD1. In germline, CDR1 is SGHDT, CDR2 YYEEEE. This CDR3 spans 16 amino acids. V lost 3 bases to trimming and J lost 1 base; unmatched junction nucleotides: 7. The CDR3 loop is CASSYGTASAKNIQYF. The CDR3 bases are TGTGCCAGCAGCTATGGGACAGCCTCTGCCAAAAACATTCAGTACTTC.

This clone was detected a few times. Here the CDR3 DNA reads TGTGCCAGCAGACACCCAGGGGGTGAAAAACTGTTTTTT. Protein: CASRHPGGEKLFF. The rearrangement joins TRBV11-2 to TRBJ1-4, with 7 bases that match TRBD1. The CDR3 covers 13 residues. Germline V lookup: CDR1 SGHAT, CDR2 FQNNGV. J gave up 7 bases and V 6 bases, and 5 bases lay outside the gene matches.

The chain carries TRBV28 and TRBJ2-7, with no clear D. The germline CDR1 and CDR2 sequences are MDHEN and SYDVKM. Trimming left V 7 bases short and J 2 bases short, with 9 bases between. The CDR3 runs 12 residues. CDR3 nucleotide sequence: TGTGCCAGCACAAGTAATCCCTACGAGCAGTACTTC. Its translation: CASTSNPYEQYF.

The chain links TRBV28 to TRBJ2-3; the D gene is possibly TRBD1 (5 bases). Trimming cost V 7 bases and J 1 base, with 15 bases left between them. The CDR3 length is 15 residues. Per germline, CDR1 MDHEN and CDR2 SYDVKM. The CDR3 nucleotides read TGTGCCAGCATCCCCGACATCAGGGGCACAGATACGCAGTATTTT. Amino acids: CASIPDIRGTDTQYF.

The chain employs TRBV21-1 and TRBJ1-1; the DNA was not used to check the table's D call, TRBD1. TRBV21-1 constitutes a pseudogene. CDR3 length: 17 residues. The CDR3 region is CASSKSVGEWSNTEAFF. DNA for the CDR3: TGTGCCAGCAGCAAGTCTGTAGGGGAATGGTCGAACACTGAAGCTTTCTTT.

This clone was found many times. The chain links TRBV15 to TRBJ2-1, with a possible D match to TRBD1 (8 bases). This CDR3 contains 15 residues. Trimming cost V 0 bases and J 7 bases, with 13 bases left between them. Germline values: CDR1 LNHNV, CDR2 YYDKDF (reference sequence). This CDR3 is CATSREQGGWNEQFF. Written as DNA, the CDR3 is TGTGCCACCAGCAGAGAACAGGGGGGGTGGAATGAGCAGTTCTTC.

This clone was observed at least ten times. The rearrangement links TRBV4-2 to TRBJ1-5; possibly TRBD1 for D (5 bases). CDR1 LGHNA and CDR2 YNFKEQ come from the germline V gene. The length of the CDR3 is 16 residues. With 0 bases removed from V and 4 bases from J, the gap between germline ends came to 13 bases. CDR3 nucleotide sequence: TGTGCCAGCAGCCAAGATTGGGGGGAACAAAATCAGCCCCAGCATTTT. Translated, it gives CASSQDWGEQNQPQHF.

CDR3: CASSFNTRVAGYEQYF. Written as DNA, the CDR3 is TGTGCCAGCAGCTTTAATACGCGGGTAGCGGGCTACGAGCAGTACTTC. The V gene is TRBV5-6, the J gene TRBJ2-7, with 7 bases identical to TRBD2. The V gene's germline CDR1 is SGHDT and CDR2 YYEEEE. V lost 2 bases, J lost 3 bases, and 11 bases stayed unmatched. The length of the CDR3 is 16 residues. The whole variable domain, filled in from reference TRBV5-6 and TRBJ2-7, reads DAGVTQSPTHLIKTRGQQVTLRCSPKSGHDTVSWYQQALGQGPQFIFQYYEEEERQRGNFPDRFSGHQFPNYSSELNVNALLLGDSALYLCASSFNTRVAGYEQYFGPGTRLTVT.

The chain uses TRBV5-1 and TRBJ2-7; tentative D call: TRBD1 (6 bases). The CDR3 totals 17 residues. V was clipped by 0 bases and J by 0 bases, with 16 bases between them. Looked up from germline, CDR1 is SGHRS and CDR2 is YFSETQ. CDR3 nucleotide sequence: TGCGCCAGCAGCTTGGGGAATAAGGGGGAGACCTCCTACGAGCAGTACTTC. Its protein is CASSLGNKGETSYEQYF.

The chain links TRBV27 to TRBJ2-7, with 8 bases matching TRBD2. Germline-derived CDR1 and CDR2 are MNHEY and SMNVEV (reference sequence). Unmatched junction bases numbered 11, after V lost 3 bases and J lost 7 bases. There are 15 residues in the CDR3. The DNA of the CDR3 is TGTGCCAGCAGTTTGTCGAGCGGGAGCTTTATAGAGCAGTACTTC. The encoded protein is CASSLSSGSFIEQYF.

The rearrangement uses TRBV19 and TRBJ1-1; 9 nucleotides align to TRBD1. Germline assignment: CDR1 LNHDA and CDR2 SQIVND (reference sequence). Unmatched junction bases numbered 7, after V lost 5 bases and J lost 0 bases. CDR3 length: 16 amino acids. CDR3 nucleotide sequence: TGTGCCAGTAGTCCCTCACAGGGGGCTTTGAACACTGAAGCTTTCTTT. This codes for CASSPSQGALNTEAFF.

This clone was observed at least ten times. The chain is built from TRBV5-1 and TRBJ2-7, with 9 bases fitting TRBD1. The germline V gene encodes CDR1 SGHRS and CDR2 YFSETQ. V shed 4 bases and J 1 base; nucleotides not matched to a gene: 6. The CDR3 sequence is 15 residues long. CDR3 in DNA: TGCGCCAGCAGCCCCACCGGGACAGGGTCCTACGAGCAGTACTTC. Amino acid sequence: CASSPTGTGSYEQYF.

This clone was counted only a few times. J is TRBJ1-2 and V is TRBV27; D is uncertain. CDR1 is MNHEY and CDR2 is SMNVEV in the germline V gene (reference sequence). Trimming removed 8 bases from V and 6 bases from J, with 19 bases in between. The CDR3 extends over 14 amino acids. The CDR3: CASHSWSNANGYTF. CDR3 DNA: TGTGCCAGCCACAGTTGGTCGAACGCGAATGGCTACACCTTC.

The CDR3 region is CASSPSEDGANVLTF. CDR3 coding DNA: TGTGCCAGCAGCCCCTCGGAGGATGGGGCCAACGTCCTGACTTTC. The chain carries TRBV6-5 and TRBJ2-6, with a possible D match to TRBD2 (5 bases). This CDR3 has 15 residues. With 6 bases removed from V and 3 bases from J, the gap between germline ends came to 12 bases. Germline-derived CDR1 and CDR2 are MNHEY and SVGAGI.

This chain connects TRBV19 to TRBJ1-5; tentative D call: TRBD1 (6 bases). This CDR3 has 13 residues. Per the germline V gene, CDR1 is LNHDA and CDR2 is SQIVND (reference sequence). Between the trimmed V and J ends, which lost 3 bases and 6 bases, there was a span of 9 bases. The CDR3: CASSIWGPQPQHF. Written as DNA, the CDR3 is TGTGCCAGTAGTATTTGGGGGCCTCAGCCCCAGCATTTT.

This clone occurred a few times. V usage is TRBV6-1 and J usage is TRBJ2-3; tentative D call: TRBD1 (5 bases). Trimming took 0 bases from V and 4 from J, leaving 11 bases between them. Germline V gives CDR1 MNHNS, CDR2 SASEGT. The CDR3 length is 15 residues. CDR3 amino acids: CASSEALQGSDTQYF. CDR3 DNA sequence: TGTGCCAGCAGTGAAGCGCTTCAGGGATCAGATACGCAGTATTTT.

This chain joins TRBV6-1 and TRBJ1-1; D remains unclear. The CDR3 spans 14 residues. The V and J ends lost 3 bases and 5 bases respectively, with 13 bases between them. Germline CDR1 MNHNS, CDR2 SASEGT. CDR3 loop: CASSDGVDNTEAFF. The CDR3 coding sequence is TGTGCCAGCAGTGACGGGGTAGATAATACTGAAGCTTTCTTT.

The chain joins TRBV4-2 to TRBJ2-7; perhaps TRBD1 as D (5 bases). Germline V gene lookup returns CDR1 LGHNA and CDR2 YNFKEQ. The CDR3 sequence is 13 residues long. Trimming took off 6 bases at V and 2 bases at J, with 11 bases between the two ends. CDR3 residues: CASRKGPTYEQYF. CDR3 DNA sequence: TGTGCCAGCAGGAAGGGGCCAACCTACGAGCAGTACTTC.

The CDR3 DNA is TGTGCCAGCAGTTTACGAGCCCTCTACAATGAGCAGTTCTTC. This codes for CASSLRALYNEQFF. V is TRBV27 and J is TRBJ2-1; D unclear. There are 14 residues in the CDR3. The germline gives CDR1 MNHEY, CDR2 SMNVEV (reference sequence). Trimming took off 2 bases at V and 3 bases at J, with 8 bases between the two ends.

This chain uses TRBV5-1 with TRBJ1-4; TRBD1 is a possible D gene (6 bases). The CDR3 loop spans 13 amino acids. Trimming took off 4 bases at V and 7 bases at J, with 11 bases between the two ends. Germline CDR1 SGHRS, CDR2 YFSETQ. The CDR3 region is CASSKEQGEKLFF. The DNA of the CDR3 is TGCGCCAGCAGCAAGGAACAGGGTGAAAAACTGTTTTTT.